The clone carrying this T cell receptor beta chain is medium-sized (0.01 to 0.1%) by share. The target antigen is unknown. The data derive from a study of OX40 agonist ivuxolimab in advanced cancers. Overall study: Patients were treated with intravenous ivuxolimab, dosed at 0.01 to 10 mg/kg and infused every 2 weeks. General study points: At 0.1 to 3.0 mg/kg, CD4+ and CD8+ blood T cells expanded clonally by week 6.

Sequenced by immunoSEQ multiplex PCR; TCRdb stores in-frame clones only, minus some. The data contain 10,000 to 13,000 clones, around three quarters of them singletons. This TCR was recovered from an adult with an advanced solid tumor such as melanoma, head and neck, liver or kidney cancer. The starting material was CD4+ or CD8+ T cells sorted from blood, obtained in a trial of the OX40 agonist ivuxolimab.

The CDR3 DNA follows: TGTGCCAGCAGCGCTTTTCAGGAGGGAGGGGTTGGCTACACCTTC. Amino acid sequence: CASSAFQEGGVGYTF. The rearrangement uses TRBV7-8 and TRBJ1-2, with D maybe TRBD1 (5 bases). In germline, CDR1 is SGHVS, CDR2 FQNEAQ. Trimming stripped 5 bases from V and 7 bases from J, with 20 bases between. This CDR3 comprises 15 residues.